This TCR beta chain was sequenced in a study of control samples from healthy donors and cancer patients. Sequencing was performed with immunoSEQ multiplex PCR; in TCRdb, only in-frame clones are kept and a portion is missing. The sample lists 150,000 to 200,000 clones, 85% to 95% seen once, with roughly 3.9% in the top ten. The CDR3 is 14 amino acids. The germline V gene encodes CDR1 LGHNA and CDR2 YSLEER. Trimming pared 1 base from V and 0 bases from J, leaving 7 bases between. This clonotype was sampled from a woman in her sixties or seventies in good health. The gene calls are TRBV4-3 and TRBJ2-7; D is uncertain. Sequencing input: blood. CDR3 bases: TGCGCCAGCAGCCAAGTCTACAGCTCCTACGAGCAGTACTTC. This codes for CASSQVYSSYEQYF.